This entry features one TCR beta chain sequence. Antigen unknown. These data originate in a study of cytomegalovirus exposure and HLA in healthy donors. General observations from the study: Associated with cytomegalovirus, according to the listing, were approximately 160 TCR beta chains. By a later analysis, the bulk of CMV-associated TCR beta chains appeared HLA-restricted. Earlier results showed most TCR beta V segments being productive about 87% or about 30% of the time.

The primer mix had 60 Vbeta and 13 Jbeta primers. The method was immunoSEQ multiplex PCR; TCRdb's version includes in-frame clones alone and lacks a portion of them. Of roughly 290,000 clones listed, roughly 80% are singletons. The germline V gene has CDR1 SEHNR and CDR2 FQNEAQ (reference sequence). V gave up 4 bases and J gave up 7 bases; unmatched junction bases: 7. The CDR3 has 15 residues. At collection, donors were nominally healthy, but unrecorded immune exposures were probable. The chain combines TRBV7-9 with TRBJ2-1, with 10 bases fitting TRBD2. The sequenced sample consisted of PBMCs. The sequence was obtained from a girl aged 2 to 9 in good health and CMV-seronegative. CDR3 residues: CASSSPRTSGNEQFF. In DNA, the CDR3 is TGTGCCAGCAGCTCGCCCCGGACTAGCGGAAATGAGCAGTTCTTC.